This T cell receptor (beta chain) was found in a study of T cell responses to AZD1222 COVID-19 vaccine. Study observations and caveats: Epitopes outside B.1.351 and B.1.1.7 mutated regions reportedly drew nearly half of spike TCRs. Spike was spanned by vaccine-associated CD4 TCRs, with dominance at 160-218 and 743-854.

As regards this clone: What it binds is not known.

The protocol was immunoSEQ multiplex PCR, while the TCRdb copy is restricted to in-frame clones and leaves out a portion. The repertoire holds roughly 180,000 clones, with 90% to 95% as singletons. Sequencing was performed on peripheral blood, taken on day 0 of AZD1222 vaccination. This TCR was sampled from an adult in good health.

The CDR3 coding sequence is TGTGCCAGCAGCCAGGGAGGGGGTAAAAATTCACCCCTCCACTTT. This translates into CASSQGGGKNSPLHF. V gene TRBV3-1 (or the pseudogene TRBV3-2) combines with J gene TRBJ1-6, with a possible D match to TRBD1 (6 bases). The length of the CDR3 is 15 residues. V was shortened by 3 bases and J by 7 bases, with 13 bases between the two germline ends. Germline values: CDR1 LGHDT, CDR2 YNNKEL (reference sequence).